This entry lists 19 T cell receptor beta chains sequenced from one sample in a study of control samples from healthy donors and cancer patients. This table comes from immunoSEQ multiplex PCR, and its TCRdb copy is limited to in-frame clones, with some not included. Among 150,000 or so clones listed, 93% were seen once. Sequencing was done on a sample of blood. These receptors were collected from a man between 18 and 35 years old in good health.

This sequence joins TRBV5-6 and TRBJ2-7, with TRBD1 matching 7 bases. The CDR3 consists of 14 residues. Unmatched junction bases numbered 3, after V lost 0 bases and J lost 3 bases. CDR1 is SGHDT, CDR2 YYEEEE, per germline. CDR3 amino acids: CASSLGTGLYEQYF. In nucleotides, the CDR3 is TGTGCCAGCAGCTTGGGGACAGGTCTCTACGAGCAGTACTTC.

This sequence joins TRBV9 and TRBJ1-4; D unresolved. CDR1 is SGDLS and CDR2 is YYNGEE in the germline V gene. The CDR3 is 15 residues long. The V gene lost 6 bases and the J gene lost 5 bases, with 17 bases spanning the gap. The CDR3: CASTLTGSTNEKLFF. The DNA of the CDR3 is TGTGCCAGCACCCTAACTGGATCCACCAATGAAAAACTGTTTTTT. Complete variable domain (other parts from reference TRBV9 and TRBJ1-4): DSGVTQTPKHLITATGQRVTLRCSPRSGDLSVYWYQQSLDQGLQFLIQYYNGEERAKGNILERFSAQQFPDLHSELNLSSLELGDSALYFCASTLTGSTNEKLFFGSGTQLSVL.

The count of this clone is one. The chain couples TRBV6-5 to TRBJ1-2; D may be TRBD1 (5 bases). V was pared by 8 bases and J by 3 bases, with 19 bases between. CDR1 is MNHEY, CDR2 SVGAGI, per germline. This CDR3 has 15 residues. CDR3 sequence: CASWGWKGRDYGYTF. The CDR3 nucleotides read TGTGCCAGCTGGGGGTGGAAGGGGAGGGACTATGGCTACACCTTC.

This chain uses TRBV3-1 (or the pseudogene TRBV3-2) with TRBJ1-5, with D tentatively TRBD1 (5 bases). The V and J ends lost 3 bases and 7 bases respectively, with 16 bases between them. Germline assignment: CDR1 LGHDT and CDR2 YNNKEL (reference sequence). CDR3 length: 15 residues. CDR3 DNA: TGTGCCAGCAGCCATTCTCCAACGGGGCGACAGCCCCAGCATTTT. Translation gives CASSHSPTGRQPQHF.

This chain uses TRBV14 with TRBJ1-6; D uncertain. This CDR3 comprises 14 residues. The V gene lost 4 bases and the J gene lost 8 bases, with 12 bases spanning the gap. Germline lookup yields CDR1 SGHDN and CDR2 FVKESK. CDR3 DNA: TGTGCCAGCAGCCTCCTTTCCGCTCATTCACCCCTCCACTTT. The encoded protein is CASSLLSAHSPLHF.

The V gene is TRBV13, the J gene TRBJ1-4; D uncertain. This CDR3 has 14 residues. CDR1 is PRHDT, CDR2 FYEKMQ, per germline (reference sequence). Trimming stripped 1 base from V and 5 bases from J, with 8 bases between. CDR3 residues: CASSLEGANEKLFF. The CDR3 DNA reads TGTGCCAGCAGCTTAGAGGGAGCCAATGAAAAACTGTTTTTT. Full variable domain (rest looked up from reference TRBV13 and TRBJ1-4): AAGVIQSPRHLIKEKRETATLKCYPIPRHDTVYWYQQGPGQDPQFLISFYEKMQSDKGSIPDRFSAQQFSDYHSELNMSSLELGDSALYFCASSLEGANEKLFFGSGTQLSVL.

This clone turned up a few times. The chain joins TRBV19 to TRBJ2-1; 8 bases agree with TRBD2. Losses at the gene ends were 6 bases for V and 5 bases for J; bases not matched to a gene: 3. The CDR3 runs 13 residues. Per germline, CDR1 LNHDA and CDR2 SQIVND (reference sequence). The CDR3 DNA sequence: TGTGCCAGTAGGAGCGGGGGAAACAATGAGCAGTTCTTC. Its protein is CASRSGGNNEQFF.

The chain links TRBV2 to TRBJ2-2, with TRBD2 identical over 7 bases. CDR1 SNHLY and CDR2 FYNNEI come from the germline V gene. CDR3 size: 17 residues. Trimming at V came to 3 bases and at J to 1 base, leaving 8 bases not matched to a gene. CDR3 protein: CASSEGFGGGNTGELFF. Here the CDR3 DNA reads TGTGCCAGCAGTGAGGGGTTTGGGGGGGGGAACACCGGGGAGCTGTTTTTT.

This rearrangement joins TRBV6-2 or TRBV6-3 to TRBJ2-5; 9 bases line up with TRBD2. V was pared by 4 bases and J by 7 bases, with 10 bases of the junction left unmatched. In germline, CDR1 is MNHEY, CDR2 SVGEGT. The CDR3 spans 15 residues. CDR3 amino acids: CASSLTSGNRGTQYF. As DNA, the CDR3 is TGTGCCAGCAGTTTGACTAGCGGTAATCGTGGGACCCAGTACTTC.

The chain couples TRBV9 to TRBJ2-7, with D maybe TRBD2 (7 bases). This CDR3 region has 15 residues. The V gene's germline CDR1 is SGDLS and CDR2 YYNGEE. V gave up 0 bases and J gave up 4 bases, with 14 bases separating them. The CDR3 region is CASSVDIGGLYEQYF. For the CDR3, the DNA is TGTGCCAGCAGCGTAGATATCGGGGGGCTGTACGAGCAGTACTTC.

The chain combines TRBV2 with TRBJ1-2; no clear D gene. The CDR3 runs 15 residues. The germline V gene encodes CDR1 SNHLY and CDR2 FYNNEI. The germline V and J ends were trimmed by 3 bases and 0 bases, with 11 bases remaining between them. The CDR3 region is CASSEVGLANYGYTF. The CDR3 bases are TGTGCCAGCAGTGAGGTCGGGCTTGCTAACTATGGCTACACCTTC.

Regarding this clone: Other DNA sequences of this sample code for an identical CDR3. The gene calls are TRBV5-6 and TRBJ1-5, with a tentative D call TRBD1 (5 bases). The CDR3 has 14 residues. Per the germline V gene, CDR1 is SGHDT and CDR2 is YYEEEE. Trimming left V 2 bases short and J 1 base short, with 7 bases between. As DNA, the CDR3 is TGTGCCAGCAGCTTCTGGGGGAGCAATCAGCCCCAGCATTTT. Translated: CASSFWGSNQPQHF.

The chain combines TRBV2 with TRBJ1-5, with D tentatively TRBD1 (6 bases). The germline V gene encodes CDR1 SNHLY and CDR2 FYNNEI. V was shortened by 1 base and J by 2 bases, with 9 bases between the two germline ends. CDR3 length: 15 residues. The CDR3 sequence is CASSEEGGRNQPQHF. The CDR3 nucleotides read TGTGCCAGCAGTGAAGAAGGGGGTCGCAATCAGCCCCAGCATTTT.

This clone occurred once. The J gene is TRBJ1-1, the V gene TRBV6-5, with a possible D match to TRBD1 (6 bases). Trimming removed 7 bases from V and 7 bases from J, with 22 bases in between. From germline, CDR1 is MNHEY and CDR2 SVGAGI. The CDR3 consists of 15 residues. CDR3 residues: CASNWDGDIQGEAFF. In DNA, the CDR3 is TGTGCCAGCAACTGGGACGGGGACATTCAGGGTGAAGCTTTCTTT.

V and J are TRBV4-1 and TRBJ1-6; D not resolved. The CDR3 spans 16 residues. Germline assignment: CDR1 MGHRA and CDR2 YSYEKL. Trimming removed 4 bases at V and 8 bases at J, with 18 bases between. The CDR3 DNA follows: TGCGCCAGCAGCCTTCCTCCGTGGGCCCAAGATTCACCCCTCCACTTT. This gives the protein CASSLPPWAQDSPLHF.

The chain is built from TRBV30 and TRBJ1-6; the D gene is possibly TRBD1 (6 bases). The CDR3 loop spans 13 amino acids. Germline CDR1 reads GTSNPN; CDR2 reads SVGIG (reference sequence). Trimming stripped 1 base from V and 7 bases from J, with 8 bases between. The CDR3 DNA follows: TGTGCCTGGAGTGGGCAGGGGAATTCACCCCTCCACTTT. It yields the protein CAWSGQGNSPLHF. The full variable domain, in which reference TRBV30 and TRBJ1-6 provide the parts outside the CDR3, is SQTIHQWPATLVQPVGSPLSLECTVEGTSNPNLYWYRQAAGRGLQLLFYSVGIGQISSEVPQNLSASRPQDRQFILSSKKLLLSDSGFYLCAWSGQGNSPLHFGNGTRLTVT.

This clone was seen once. The CDR3, as DNA: TGTGCCAGCAGTGAAGCGCGGGGGAGTGAAAAACTGTTTTTT. Translation gives CASSEARGSEKLFF. The chain links TRBV6-1 to TRBJ1-4, with a weak D call TRBD1 (5 bases). The CDR3 has 14 amino acids. V lost 0 bases and J 7 bases, leaving 9 bases between the germline ends. CDR1 is MNHNS and CDR2 is SASEGT in the germline V gene.

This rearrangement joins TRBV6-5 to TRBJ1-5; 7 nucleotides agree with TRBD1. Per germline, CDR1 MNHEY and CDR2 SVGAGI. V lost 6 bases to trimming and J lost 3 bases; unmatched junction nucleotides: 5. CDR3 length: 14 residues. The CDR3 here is CASRQDRNNQPQHF. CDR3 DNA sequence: TGTGCCAGCAGACAGGACAGGAACAATCAGCCCCAGCATTTT.

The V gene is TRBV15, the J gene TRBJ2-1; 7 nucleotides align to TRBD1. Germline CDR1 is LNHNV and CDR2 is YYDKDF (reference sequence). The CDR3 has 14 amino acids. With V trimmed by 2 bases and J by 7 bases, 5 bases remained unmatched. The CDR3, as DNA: TGTGCCACCAGCAGAACAGCGACAGGGAATGAGCAGTTCTTC. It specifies CATSRTATGNEQFF.